The rows below give T cell receptor beta chains drawn from one sample of a study of blood T cell repertoires in COVID-19. TCRdb keeps only in-frame clones here, not all; method: immunoSEQ multiplex PCR. Here the sample spans 130,000 to 150,000 clones, approximately 91% being singletons. Sequencing was done on a sample of peripheral blood. Receptors originate from a human donor in a cohort sampled during active COVID-19. The CDR3 runs from the conserved cysteine through the conserved F or W. A D gene is named only where the DNA matches it firmly. Rows may omit the clone size; those that give it use once, few, many or a size class.

D gene	CDR3 length	J gene	V gene	clone size	CDR3 DNA	CDR3 protein
-	16	TRBJ2-7	TRBV5-6	-	TGTGCCAGCAGCTTGGGCCCTACTACCCAGATCGACGAGCAGTACTTC	CASSLGPTTQIDEQYF
TRBD1	11	TRBJ2-7	TRBV30	-	TGTGCCTGGGGACAGGCCTACGAGCAGTACTTC	CAWGQAYEQYF
TRBD1	11	TRBJ2-1	TRBV19	-	TGTGCCAGTCGGGACAGCAATGAGCAGTTCTTC	CASRDSNEQFF
TRBD2	14	TRBJ2-4	TRBV5-1	-	TGCGCCAGCAGCGCCGGACTAGCGGGGGGCATTCAGTACTTC	CASSAGLAGGIQYF
-	15	TRBJ1-2	TRBV4-3	-	TGCGCCAGCAGCCAAGACCGAGGGACAAACTATGGCTACACCTTC	CASSQDRGTNYGYTF
-	14	TRBJ2-3	TRBV7-3	-	TGTGCCAGCAGCCCTCTAGGAAACACAGATACGCAGTATTTT	CASSPLGNTDTQYF
TRBD1	16	TRBJ1-1	TRBV3-1/TRBV3-2	-	TGTGCCAGCAGCCAAGAGGGGACAGGGCCGAACACTGAAGCTTTCTTT	CASSQEGTGPNTEAFF
-	16	TRBJ2-3	TRBV9	-	TGTGCCAGCAGCGTGGATACTAGTGGGAGCACAGATACGCAGTATTTT	CASSVDTSGSTDTQYF
TRBD2	14	TRBJ2-1	TRBV7-2	-	TGTGCCAGCAGCTTAATCGGGGGGGCAGATGAGCAGTTCTTC	CASSLIGGADEQFF
TRBD1	13	TRBJ1-1	TRBV7-2	-	TGTGCCAGCAGCAACCGACAGGGTCGGTTAGCTTTCTTT	CASSNRQGRLAFF
TRBD2	16	TRBJ2-1	TRBV7-2	-	TGTGCCAGCAGCTTTGGGAGCGGGAGGGCCTCGGGTGAGCAGTTCTTC	CASSFGSGRASGEQFF
TRBD2	16	TRBJ2-7	TRBV6-6	-	TGTGCCAGCAGCCCTCTTACTAGCGGGAGGGCGTACGAGCAGTACTTC	CASSPLTSGRAYEQYF
-	14	TRBJ2-3	TRBV5-4	-	TGTGCCAGCACCCCGACTAGAGGCACAGATACGCAGTATTTT	CASTPTRGTDTQYF
-	14	TRBJ1-1	TRBV6-5	-	TGTGCCAGCAGTTACTCCTGGAGGGCATATGAAGCTTTCTTT	CASSYSWRAYEAFF
-	14	TRBJ2-5	TRBV19	-	TGTGCCAGTAGTTCGAGCGTCTACCAAGAGACCCAGTACTTC	CASSSSVYQETQYF
-	13	TRBJ2-1	TRBV28	few	TGTGCCAGCAGTCCACGAGGACAGTTAATTGAGTTCTTC	CASSPRGQLIEFF
-	13	TRBJ2-3	TRBV18	-	TGTGCCAGCTCACGACTAGTCACAGATACGCAGTATTTT	CASSRLVTDTQYF
-	15	TRBJ1-5	TRBV30	-	TGTGCCTGGAGTTCTCGGGGACTGTACAATCAGCCCCAGCATTTT	CAWSSRGLYNQPQHF
TRBD1	14	TRBJ1-5	TRBV6-1	-	TGTGCCAGCAGTGAGGACAGGACGGGTCAGCCCCAGCATTTT	CASSEDRTGQPQHF
TRBD1	15	TRBJ1-5	TRBV6-2/TRBV6-3	few	TGTGCCAGCAGTTTTCGGGACAGCTACAATCAGCCCCAGCATTTT	CASSFRDSYNQPQHF
TRBD2	16	TRBJ2-3	TRBV7-2	-	TGTGCCAGCAGCTTTGGGGCGGGGGGGAGCACAGATACGCAGTATTTT	CASSFGAGGSTDTQYF
TRBD2	17	TRBJ2-2	TRBV3-1/TRBV3-2	-	TGTGCCAGCAGCGAGGGGACTAGCGGGGGGGCAACCGGGGAGCTGTTTTTT	CASSEGTSGGATGELFF
TRBD1	14	TRBJ2-1	TRBV5-1	-	TGCGCCAGCAATAGAGGGCAGGGGGTTAGTGAGCAGTTCTTC	CASNRGQGVSEQFF
-	15	TRBJ2-3	TRBV4-3	-	TGCGCCAGCAGCCAAGATAGCCGCGCAGGGGATACGCAGTATTTT	CASSQDSRAGDTQYF
-	15	TRBJ2-5	TRBV7-3	-	TGTGCCAGCAGCTTAGTCCCCGGGTACCAAGAGACCCAGTACTTC	CASSLVPGYQETQYF
-	14	TRBJ2-7	TRBV30	-	TGTGCCTGGAGGGCCGAAGAAGTGTCCTACGAGCAGTACTTC	CAWRAEEVSYEQYF
TRBD1	14	TRBJ1-1	TRBV4-3	-	TGCGCCAGCAGCCAGGGACAGGGCGACACTGAAGCTTTCTTT	CASSQGQGDTEAFF
TRBD2	17	TRBJ2-1	TRBV13	-	TGTGCCAGCAGCTCGTATTCACTAGCGGGGTCGTACAATGAGCAGTTCTTC	CASSSYSLAGSYNEQFF
-	14	TRBJ2-1	TRBV10-2	many	TGCGCCAGCACCTCGCGGGACCACTACAATGAGCAGTTCTTC	CASTSRDHYNEQFF
-	15	TRBJ1-5	TRBV2	-	TGTGCCAGCAGTGAAGCGCTTCTGGGGAGCCAGCCCCAGCATTTT	CASSEALLGSQPQHF
-	12	TRBJ1-3	TRBV12-5	-	TGTGCTAGTGGGGGGCCCGGAAACACCATATATTTT	CASGGPGNTIYF
TRBD1	15	TRBJ1-5	TRBV2	few	TGTGCCAGCAGTCCCGGGACAGGGGGCTATCAGCCCCAGCATTTT	CASSPGTGGYQPQHF
TRBD1	15	TRBJ2-7	TRBV6-5	once	TGTGCCAGCAGTCTCGGGACAGGGGTCTCCTACGAGCAGTACTTC	CASSLGTGVSYEQYF
-	13	TRBJ1-1	TRBV12-3/TRBV12-4	-	TGTGCCAGCATCGCGGGGCCAGGTACTGAAGCTTTCTTT	CASIAGPGTEAFF
TRBD2	15	TRBJ2-2	TRBV6-5	once	TGTGCCAGCAGTTTGACGGGGGGGCCTGACGGGGAGCTGTTTTTT	CASSLTGGPDGELFF
TRBD2	14	TRBJ2-7	TRBV7-9	-	TGTGCCAGCAGGCCCACCGGGACTAACTACGAGCAGTACTTC	CASRPTGTNYEQYF
-	13	TRBJ1-6	TRBV30	-	TGTGCCTGGGCCCTGGGGGGTAATTCACCCCTCCACTTT	CAWALGGNSPLHF
-	16	TRBJ1-1	TRBV6-6	once	TGTGCCAGCAGTTACGGCGGATCGGGGGGGGACACTGAAGCTTTCTTT	CASSYGGSGGDTEAFF
-	14	TRBJ2-2	TRBV19	once	TGTGCCAGTAATCCAGGGGCGAACACCGGGGAGCTGTTTTTT	CASNPGANTGELFF
TRBD2	15	TRBJ2-7	TRBV18	-	TGTGCCAGCTCCGAAAGAGCGGGGGCCGACTACGAGCAGTACTTC	CASSERAGADYEQYF
-	16	TRBJ2-3	TRBV7-8	-	TGTGCCAGCAGCATCAGTCGGCTAGTAATAACAGATACGCAGTATTTT	CASSISRLVITDTQYF
-	13	TRBJ1-2	TRBV2	once	TGTGCCAGCAGTGTACAGGGACCCTATGGCTACACCTTC	CASSVQGPYGYTF
-	14	TRBJ2-7	TRBV24-1	-	TGTGCCACCGGACCCGGGACAACCAAAGACGAGCAGTACTTC	CATGPGTTKDEQYF